This passage covers 10 T cell receptor beta chains from one sample sequenced in a study of cytotoxic CD8 clonotypes in ibrutinib-treated CLL. The data were produced by immunoSEQ multiplex PCR, yet TCRdb's version contains in-frame clones alone and is incomplete. The sample yields tens of thousands of clones, roughly 57% seen once. Material: PBMCs, obtained after 12 months of ibrutinib treatment. Receptors originate from a human donor with chronic lymphocytic leukemia.

CDR3 region: CAIRENEQYV. The CDR3, as DNA: TGTGCCATCCGGGAGAACGAGCAGTACGTC. V gene TRBV10-3 combines with J gene TRBJ2-7; D possibly corresponds to TRBD2 (6 bases). V gave up 8 bases and J gave up 5 bases, with 7 bases separating them. Germline CDR1 ENHRY, CDR2 SYGVKD. CDR3 length: 10 residues.

The genes are TRBV6-1 and TRBJ1-1; tentatively, D is TRBD1 (5 bases). Per germline, CDR1 MNHNS and CDR2 SASEGT. The V end was cut by 3 bases, the J end by 5 bases, with 16 bases between. This CDR3 contains 15 residues. The CDR3 nucleotides read TGTGCCAGCAGTGATGGACACCCCGGAGAGACTGAAGCTTTCTTT. Amino acids: CASSDGHPGETEAFF.

The chain couples TRBV15 to TRBJ2-7; possible D gene TRBD1, 5 bases. Looked up from germline, CDR1 is LNHNV and CDR2 is YYDKDF (reference sequence). The CDR3 extends over 13 amino acids. Trimming took off 7 bases at V and 4 bases at J, with 14 bases between the two ends. In DNA, the CDR3 is TGTGCCACCACCGCCGTCCCAGGGTACGAGCAGTACTTC. Translation gives CATTAVPGYEQYF. Full variable domain (missing parts from reference TRBV15 and TRBJ2-7): DAMVIQNPRYQVTQFGKPVTLSCSQTLNHNVMYWYQQKSSQAPKLLFHYYDKDFNNEADTPDNFQSRRPNTSFCFLDIRSPGLGDTAMYLCATTAVPGYEQYFGPGTRLTVT.

This clone showed up just a few times. The V and J genes are TRBV6-6 and TRBJ1-3; TRBD1 might be the D (5 bases). CDR3 length equals 15 residues. Germline values: CDR1 MNHNY, CDR2 SVGAGI (reference sequence). Trimming shortened V by 7 bases and J by 8 bases, and 21 bases separated the two germline ends. Here the CDR3 reads CASNNQPSGRYTIYF. The CDR3 nucleotides read TGTGCCAGCAACAACCAACCGTCGGGACGATACACCATATATTTT.

This clone qualifies as large (0.1 to 1%). The CDR3 here is CASSFGTNYGYTF. The CDR3 DNA is TGTGCCAGCAGCTTTGGGACTAACTATGGCTACACCTTC. The chain couples TRBV13 to TRBJ1-2; D is uncertain. The length of the CDR3 is 13 residues. The ends were cut back, 3 bases at V and 0 bases at J, with 5 bases in the middle. Germline loops: CDR1 PRHDT, CDR2 FYEKMQ (reference sequence).

The chain combines TRBV14 with TRBJ1-2; D gene unclear. Trimming took off 1 base at V and 7 bases at J, with 10 bases between the two ends. The germline V gene encodes CDR1 SGHDN and CDR2 FVKESK. This CDR3 has 13 residues. The CDR3 DNA reads TGTGCCAGCAGCCAAGGGACGGCGTTTGGCTACACCTTC. Its protein product is CASSQGTAFGYTF. Supplemented by reference TRBV14 and TRBJ1-2, the full variable domain reads EAGVTQFPSHSVIEKGQTVTLRCDPISGHDNLYWYRRVMGKEIKFLLHFVKESKQDESGMPNNRFLAERTGGTYSTLKVQPAELEDSGVYFCASSQGTAFGYTFGSGTRLTVV.

This clone came up a few times. The same CDR3 also results from other DNA sequences found in this sample. J is TRBJ1-4 and V is TRBV18; D gene unclear. V was pared by 6 bases and J by 5 bases, with 13 bases between. Germline V gives CDR1 KGHSH, CDR2 LQKENI. The CDR3 has 14 residues. As DNA, the CDR3 is TGTGCCAGCTCGCCGGGAGCTACCAATGAAAAACTGTTTTTT. As protein: CASSPGATNEKLFF.

The chain joins TRBV9 to TRBJ1-2; D unclear. Germline V gene lookup returns CDR1 SGDLS and CDR2 YYNGEE. The CDR3 runs to 12 residues. Trimming stripped 2 bases from V and 6 bases from J, with 8 bases between. CDR3 in amino acids: CASSVLRDGYTF. The CDR3, as DNA: TGTGCCAGCAGCGTTTTGCGCGATGGCTACACCTTC.

In its sample, this clone was seen once. The chain combines TRBV5-4 with TRBJ2-5, with TRBD2 matching 12 bases. CDR1 and CDR2 (germline): SGHNT, YYREEE (reference sequence). CDR3 length equals 15 residues. The trim removed 3 bases at V and 3 bases at J, leaving 3 bases unmatched. The CDR3 protein is CASSSLAGGEETQYF. Written as DNA, the CDR3 is TGTGCCAGCAGCTCCCTAGCGGGGGGGGAAGAGACCCAGTACTTC.

CDR3 nucleotide sequence: TGTGCCAGCAAAAAACAGGGGAACAATCAGCCCCAGCATTTT. Its protein is CASKKQGNNQPQHF. The genes are TRBV6-1 and TRBJ1-5, with 7 positions matching TRBD1. Germline V gene data show CDR1 as MNHNS and CDR2 as SASEGT. J lost 3 bases, V lost 7 bases, and 6 bases had no gene match. The CDR3 contains 14 residues.